This TCR beta chain was sequenced for a study of tissue T cells after allogeneic stem cell transplantation. Steroid-refractory graft-versus-host disease after allogeneic hematopoietic cell transplant qualified adults for prospective research-autopsy enrollment. The germline gives CDR1 MDHEN, CDR2 SYDVKM. Trimming removed 5 bases from V and 5 bases from J, with 12 bases in between. The length of the CDR3 is 13 residues. General study results and limits: Anatomically similar tissues had similar TCR repertoires within each patient. Some tissue clones might be persisting host cells; their alloreactivity or antigen specificity was not determined. In patients and mice, blood and spleen missed much of tissue repertoire. The patient cohort was small and clinically heterogeneous, with limited sampling depth.

Comment on this clone: Antigen unknown.

Clones were sequenced by immunoSEQ multiplex PCR, and TCRdb holds only the in-frame ones, with some missing. The table has about 3,000 clones, about 80% seen once. The sample in question was small intestine tissue, obtained at autopsy. V is TRBV28 and J is TRBJ1-2; possibly TRBD1 for D (5 bases). The clonotype comes from a male patient aged 60 or over with steroid-refractory graft-versus-host disease after an allogeneic stem cell transplant. Some T cells may be transferred from the graft donor. The CDR3 DNA reads TGTGCCAGCAGTGGGAGGGGAAGGTATGGCTACACCTTC. Encoded protein: CASSGRGRYGYTF.